These 22 T cell receptor beta chains were all obtained from the same sample, sequenced in a study of cytomegalovirus exposure and HLA in healthy donors. PCR used 60 Vbeta primers and 13 Jbeta primers. TCRdb keeps only in-frame clones here, not all; method: immunoSEQ multiplex PCR. Seen here are 180,000 or so clones, about four fifths observed once, and the top ten hold about 2.6%. The specimen sequenced was PBMCs. The receptors here all came from a female donor in good health and CMV-seronegative.

The J gene is TRBJ2-7, the V gene TRBV9; D call uncertain. The CDR3 is 15 residues long. CDR1 is SGDLS and CDR2 is YYNGEE in the germline V gene. V was pared by 0 bases and J by 5 bases, with 15 bases between. CDR3 DNA sequence: TGTGCCAGCAGCGTAGGGCTTCCGAATTACGACGAGCAGTACTTC. Its translation: CASSVGLPNYDEQYF.

V and J are TRBV5-5 and TRBJ1-5; 9 bases line up with TRBD1. Germline V CDR1 and CDR2: SGHKS, YYEKEE (reference sequence). V gave up 4 bases and J gave up 2 bases; unmatched junction bases: 1. The CDR3 totals 14 residues. Written as DNA, the CDR3 is TGTGCCAGCAGCCGGGACAGGGGCAATCAGCCCCAGCATTTT. Encoded protein: CASSRDRGNQPQHF. The entire variable domain, with the rest obtained from reference TRBV5-5 and TRBJ1-5, is as follows: DAGVTQSPTHLIKTRGQQVTLRCSPISGHKSVSWYQQVLGQGPQFIFQYYEKEERGRGNFPDRFSARQFPNYSSELNVNALLLGDSALYLCASSRDRGNQPQHFGDGTRLSIL.

The CDR3 is CASSRKYRVPYNEQFF. CDR3 bases: TGTGCCAGCAGCCGAAAATACAGAGTTCCCTACAATGAGCAGTTCTTC. The gene calls are TRBV7-9 and TRBJ2-1; no clear D. CDR1 and CDR2 from the germline V gene are SEHNR and FQNEAQ (reference sequence). The length of the CDR3 is 16 residues. Trimming pared 5 bases from V and 2 bases from J, leaving 16 bases between.

J is TRBJ2-5 and V is TRBV5-8; D is uncertain. Gene TRBJ2-7 matches the end of the DNA better, so the J call may be wrong. From germline, CDR1 is SGHTS and CDR2 YDEGEE. CDR3 size: 10 residues. This CDR3 reads CASSPYEQYF. CDR3 coding DNA: TGTGCCAGCAGTCCCTACGAGCAGTACTTC.

The chain has TRBV30 and TRBJ2-7; TRBD1 might be the D (6 bases). Per the germline V gene, CDR1 is GTSNPN and CDR2 is SVGIG (reference sequence). Trimming left V 3 bases short and J 1 base short, with 7 bases between. The CDR3 is 12 amino acids. The CDR3 loop is CAWSRGSYEQYF. CDR3 coding DNA: TGTGCCTGGAGCAGGGGATCCTACGAGCAGTACTTC.

This chain joins TRBV6-1 and TRBJ2-5, with TRBD1 as a possible D gene (6 bases). The end of the DNA fits TRBJ2-7 better, so the J call may be wrong. CDR1 and CDR2 from the germline V gene are MNHNS and SASEGT. The CDR3 runs 13 residues. CDR3 region: CASSEAGRGEQYF. The CDR3 region has the DNA TGTGCCAGCAGTGAAGCGGGCAGGGGCGAGCAGTACTTC.

This clone was found once. The chain carries TRBV5-6 and TRBJ1-3; no definite D call. V was cut by 0 bases and J by 0 bases, with 10 bases left in between. Looked up from germline, CDR1 is SGHDT and CDR2 is YYEEEE. CDR3 length equals 16 residues. CDR3 region: CASSLGVPHSGNTIYF. CDR3 DNA sequence: TGTGCCAGCAGCTTGGGCGTACCGCACTCTGGAAACACCATATATTTT.

The chain is built from TRBV18 and TRBJ1-1, with D tentatively TRBD1 (6 bases). This CDR3 has 15 residues. Per germline, CDR1 KGHSH and CDR2 LQKENI. V was pared by 4 bases and J by 2 bases, with 14 bases between. The CDR3 here is CASSRNRDSNTEAFF. In nucleotides, the CDR3 is TGTGCCAGCTCACGAAACAGGGATTCAAACACTGAAGCTTTCTTT.

This chain connects TRBV5-1 to TRBJ2-2; no definite D call. The CDR3 length is 14 residues. CDR1 and CDR2 from the germline V gene are SGHRS and YFSETQ. V dropped 4 bases and J dropped 1 base, with 8 bases sitting between them. This CDR3 reads CASSPSMNTGELFF. The CDR3 nucleotides read TGCGCCAGCAGCCCCTCTATGAACACCGGGGAGCTGTTTTTT.

The chain uses TRBV7-9 and TRBJ1-5; the match to TRBD1 covers 7 bases. The germline CDR1 and CDR2 sequences are SEHNR and FQNEAQ (reference sequence). V lost 5 bases, J lost 6 bases, and 4 bases stayed unmatched. The CDR3 is 13 residues long. CDR3 sequence: CASSRGGSQPQHF. The DNA of the CDR3 is TGTGCCAGCAGCCGAGGGGGCTCTCAGCCCCAGCATTTT.

The rearrangement joins TRBV7-8 to TRBJ2-7; perhaps TRBD1 as D (5 bases). The CDR3 runs 17 residues. V lost 0 bases to trimming and J lost 3 bases, with 18 bases between them. Germline V gives CDR1 SGHVS, CDR2 FQNEAQ. This chain's CDR3 is CASSLAGVGVQHYEQYF. DNA for the CDR3: TGTGCCAGCAGCTTAGCTGGTGTAGGGGTACAGCACTACGAGCAGTACTTC.

This rearrangement joins TRBV6-5 to TRBJ2-7; TRBD1 matches at 7 bases. The CDR3 contains 14 residues. Looked up from germline, CDR1 is MNHEY and CDR2 is SVGAGI. V shed 6 bases and J 2 bases; nucleotides not matched to a gene: 7. CDR3 DNA sequence: TGTGCCAGCAGGGTAGGGCAGGGGGCCTACGAGCAGTACTTC. Protein product: CASRVGQGAYEQYF.

The sample holds one count of this clone. The gene calls are TRBV5-4 and TRBJ1-5, with a possible D match to TRBD1 (6 bases). The CDR3 spans 13 residues. V was shortened by 4 bases and J by 4 bases, with 9 bases between the two germline ends. Looked up from germline, CDR1 is SGHNT and CDR2 is YYREEE (reference sequence). The DNA for the CDR3 is TGTGCCAGCAGCCCGGACAGAAATCAGCCCCAGCATTTT. Its protein is CASSPDRNQPQHF.

V usage is TRBV7-6 and J usage is TRBJ1-1, with a weak D call TRBD1 (5 bases). There are 16 residues in the CDR3. Germline-derived CDR1 and CDR2 are SGHVS and FNYEAQ. Trimming took 6 bases from V and 0 from J, leaving 17 bases between them. CDR3 residues: CASRDLRRGLNTEAFF. CDR3 in DNA: TGTGCCAGCAGAGATCTTCGTCGGGGGTTGAACACTGAAGCTTTCTTT.

Comment on this clone: Sequence at one end of the junction differs from germline and may be a read error. The rearrangement joins TRBV7-9 to TRBJ2-2; TRBD1 matches 10 bases. The CDR3 is 16 amino acids. CDR1 is SEHNR, CDR2 FQNEAQ, per germline (reference sequence). CDR3 sequence (DNA): TGTTCCAGCAGGCGGACAGGGGGTATCAACACCGGGGAGCTGTTTTTT. As protein: CSSRRTGGINTGELFF.

This rearrangement joins TRBV28 to TRBJ2-7; 7 bases fit TRBD2. The germline gives CDR1 MDHEN, CDR2 SYDVKM. The V and J ends lost 7 bases and 0 bases, in that order; junction bases with no gene match: 6. This CDR3 comprises 14 residues. CDR3 in DNA: TGTGCCAGCACTCTTAGCGGGTCCTCCTACGAGCAGTACTTC. This translates into CASTLSGSSYEQYF.

The chain uses TRBV18 and TRBJ1-1, with 9 bases identical to TRBD1. V dropped 4 bases and J dropped 6; count of bases not matched to a gene: 0. There are 12 residues in the CDR3. Germline lookup yields CDR1 KGHSH and CDR2 LQKENI. CDR3 sequence (DNA): TGTGCCAGCTCACGGGACAGGGCTGAAGCTTTCTTT. This gives the protein CASSRDRAEAFF.

This chain connects TRBV6-5 to TRBJ1-1; tentatively, D is TRBD1 (6 bases). V was cut by 2 bases and J by 2 bases, with 6 bases left in between. The CDR3 sequence is 13 residues long. Germline loops: CDR1 MNHEY, CDR2 SVGAGI. This chain's CDR3 is CASSYGTNTEAFF. The CDR3 DNA reads as TGTGCCAGCAGTTACGGGACAAACACTGAAGCTTTCTTT.

The genes are TRBV2 and TRBJ2-5; D is ambiguous. The CDR3 runs to 15 residues. Trimming took 4 bases from V and 4 from J, leaving 16 bases between them. CDR1 and CDR2 (germline): SNHLY, FYNNEI. CDR3 bases: TGTGCCAGCAGTGGGCCCCTGAGAGGAGTAGAGACCCAGTACTTC. Translating gives CASSGPLRGVETQYF.

The chain links TRBV7-8 to TRBJ2-7; the match to TRBD2 covers 8 bases. The V segment lost 5 bases and the J segment 0 bases; nucleotides outside the gene matches: 12. The CDR3 totals 17 residues. The germline gives CDR1 SGHVS, CDR2 FQNEAQ. This CDR3 reads CASSVSGTRVTSYEQYF. The CDR3 DNA sequence: TGTGCCAGCAGCGTCTCCGGGACTAGAGTTACCTCCTACGAGCAGTACTTC.

V and J are TRBV6-6 and TRBJ2-5; the D gene is possibly TRBD1 (6 bases). The CDR3 runs to 12 residues. In germline, CDR1 is MNHNY, CDR2 SVGAGI (reference sequence). Trimming stripped 10 bases from V and 5 bases from J, with 14 bases between. The CDR3: CATQGWGETQYF. CDR3 bases: TGTGCCACCCAGGGGTGGGGGGAGACCCAGTACTTC.

The J gene is TRBJ2-1, the V gene TRBV5-1, with 7 positions matching TRBD2. Germline CDR1 reads SGHRS; CDR2 reads YFSETQ. The V gene end was trimmed by 3 bases and the J gene end by 1 base; junction bases not matched to a gene: 10. The CDR3 runs 17 residues. The DNA of the CDR3 is TGCGCCAGCAGCTGGCCGAAAGGCGGGGGTTCCTACAATGAGCAGTTCTTC. It specifies CASSWPKGGGSYNEQFF.